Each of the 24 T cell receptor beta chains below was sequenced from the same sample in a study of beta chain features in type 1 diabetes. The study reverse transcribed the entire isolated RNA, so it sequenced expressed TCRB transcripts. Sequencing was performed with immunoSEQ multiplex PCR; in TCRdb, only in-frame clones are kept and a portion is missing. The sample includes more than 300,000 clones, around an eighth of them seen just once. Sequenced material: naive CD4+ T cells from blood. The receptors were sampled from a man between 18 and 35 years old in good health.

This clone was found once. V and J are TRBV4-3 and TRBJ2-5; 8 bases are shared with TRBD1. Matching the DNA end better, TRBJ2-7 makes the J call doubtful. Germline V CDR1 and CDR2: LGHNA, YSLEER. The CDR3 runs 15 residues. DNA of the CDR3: TGCGCCAGCAGCCAAGATCTCAGGGGGCTGGACGAGCAGTACTTC. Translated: CASSQDLRGLDEQYF.

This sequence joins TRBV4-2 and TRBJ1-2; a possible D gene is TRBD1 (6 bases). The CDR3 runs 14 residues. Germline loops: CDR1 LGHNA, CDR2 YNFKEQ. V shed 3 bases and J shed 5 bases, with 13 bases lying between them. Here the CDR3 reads CASSQLQGKYGYTF. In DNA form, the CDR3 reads TGTGCCAGCAGCCAGCTACAGGGAAAATATGGCTACACCTTC.

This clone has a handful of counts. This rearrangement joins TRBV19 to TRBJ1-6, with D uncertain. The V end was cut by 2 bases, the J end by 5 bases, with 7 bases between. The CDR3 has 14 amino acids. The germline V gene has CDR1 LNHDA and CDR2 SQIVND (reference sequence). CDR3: CASSIRRDNSPLHF. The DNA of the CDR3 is TGTGCCAGTAGTATAAGGCGGGATAATTCACCCCTCCACTTT.

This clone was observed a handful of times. In DNA, the CDR3 is TGTGCCAGCAGCGGACAGGGGTCAGATACGCAGTATTTT. Residues: CASSGQGSDTQYF. The rearrangement uses TRBV27 and TRBJ2-3; 9 bases are shared with TRBD1. Trimming at V came to 6 bases and at J to 4 bases, leaving 2 bases not matched to a gene. CDR1 MNHEY and CDR2 SMNVEV come from the germline V gene (reference sequence). The CDR3 runs 13 residues.

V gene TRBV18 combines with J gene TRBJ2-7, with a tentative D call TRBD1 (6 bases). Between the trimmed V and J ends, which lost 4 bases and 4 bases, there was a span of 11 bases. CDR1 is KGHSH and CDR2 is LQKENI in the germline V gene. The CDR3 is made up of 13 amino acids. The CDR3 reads CASSLTGMYEQYF. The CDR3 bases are TGTGCCAGCTCACTTACAGGGATGTACGAGCAGTACTTC.

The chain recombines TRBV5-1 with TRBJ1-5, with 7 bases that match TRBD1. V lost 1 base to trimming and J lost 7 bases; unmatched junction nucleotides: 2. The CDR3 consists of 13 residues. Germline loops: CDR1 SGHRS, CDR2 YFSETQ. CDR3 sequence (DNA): TGCGCCAGCAGCTTGACAGGGGTCCAGCCCCAGCATTTT. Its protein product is CASSLTGVQPQHF.

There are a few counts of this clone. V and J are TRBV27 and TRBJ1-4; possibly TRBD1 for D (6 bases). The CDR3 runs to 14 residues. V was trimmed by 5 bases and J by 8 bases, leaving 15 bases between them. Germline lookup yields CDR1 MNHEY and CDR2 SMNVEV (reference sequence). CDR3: CASSDPTGREKLFF. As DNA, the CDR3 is TGTGCCAGCAGTGATCCGACAGGAAGGGAAAAACTGTTTTTT.

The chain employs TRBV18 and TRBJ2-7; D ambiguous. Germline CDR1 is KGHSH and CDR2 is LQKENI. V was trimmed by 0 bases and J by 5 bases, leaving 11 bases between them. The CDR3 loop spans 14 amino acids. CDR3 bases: TGTGCCAGCTCACCACCGGCTAGTAGAAACGAGCAGTACTTC. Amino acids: CASSPPASRNEQYF.

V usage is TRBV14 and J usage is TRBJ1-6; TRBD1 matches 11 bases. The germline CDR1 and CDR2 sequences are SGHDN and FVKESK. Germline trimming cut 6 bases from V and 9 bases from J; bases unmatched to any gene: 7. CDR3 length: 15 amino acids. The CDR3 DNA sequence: TGTGCCAGCAGGGGGGACAGGGGGTTTCTTTCACCCCTCCACTTT. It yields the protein CASRGDRGFLSPLHF.

The CDR3 region has the DNA TGTGCCAGCAGTCCTAGCGGGGGGCGAACAGATACGCAGTATTTT. The encoded protein is CASSPSGGRTDTQYF. This sequence joins TRBV28 and TRBJ2-3, with 11 nucleotides matching TRBD2. After removal of 5 bases from V and 3 bases from J, the junction contained 4 bases not matched to a gene. The germline V gene encodes CDR1 MDHEN and CDR2 SYDVKM. CDR3 length equals 15 residues. The entire variable domain, with the rest obtained from reference TRBV28 and TRBJ2-3, is as follows: DVKVTQSSRYLVKRTGEKVFLECVQDMDHENMFWYRQDPGLGLRLIYFSYDVKMKEKGDIPEGYSVSREKKERFSLILESASTNQTSMYLCASSPSGGRTDTQYFGPGTRLTVL.

The CDR3 region has the DNA TGTGCCAGCAGGGGCGGGGGACAGAACACTGAAGCTTTCTTT. As protein: CASRGGGQNTEAFF. The chain couples TRBV6-6 to TRBJ1-1; D is perhaps TRBD1 (6 bases). The CDR3 spans 14 residues. Germline values: CDR1 MNHNY, CDR2 SVGAGI (reference sequence). Trimming left V 6 bases short and J 1 base short, with 12 bases between.

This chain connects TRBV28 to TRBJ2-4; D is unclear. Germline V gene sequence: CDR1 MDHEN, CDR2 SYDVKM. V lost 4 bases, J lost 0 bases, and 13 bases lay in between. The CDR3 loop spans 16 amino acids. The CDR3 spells CASSSLGSLAKNIQYF. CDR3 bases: TGTGCCAGCAGTTCCCTGGGCTCTCTAGCCAAAAACATTCAGTACTTC.

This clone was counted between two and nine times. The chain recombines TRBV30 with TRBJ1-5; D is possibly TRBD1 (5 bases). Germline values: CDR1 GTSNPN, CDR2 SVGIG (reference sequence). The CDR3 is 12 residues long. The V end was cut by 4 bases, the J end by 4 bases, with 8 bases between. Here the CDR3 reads CAWTQGNQPQHF. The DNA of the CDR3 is TGTGCCTGGACTCAGGGAAATCAGCCCCAGCATTTT.

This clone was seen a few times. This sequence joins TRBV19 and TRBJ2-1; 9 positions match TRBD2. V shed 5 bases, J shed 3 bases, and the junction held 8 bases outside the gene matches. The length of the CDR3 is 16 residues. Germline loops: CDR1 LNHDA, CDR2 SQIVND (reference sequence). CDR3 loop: CASSVLSGSDYNEQFF. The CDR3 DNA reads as TGTGCCAGTAGTGTACTTAGCGGGAGCGACTACAATGAGCAGTTCTTC.

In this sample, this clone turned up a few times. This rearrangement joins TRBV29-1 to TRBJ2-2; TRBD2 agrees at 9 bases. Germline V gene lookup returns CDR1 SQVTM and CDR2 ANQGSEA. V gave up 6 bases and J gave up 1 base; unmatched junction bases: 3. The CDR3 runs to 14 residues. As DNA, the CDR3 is TGCAGCGTCGTGACTAGCGGGAACACCGGGGAGCTGTTTTTT. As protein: CSVVTSGNTGELFF.

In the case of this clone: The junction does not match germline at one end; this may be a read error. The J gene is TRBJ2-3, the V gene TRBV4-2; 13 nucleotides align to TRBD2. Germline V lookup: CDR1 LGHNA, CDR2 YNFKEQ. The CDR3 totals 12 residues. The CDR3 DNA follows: TGTGCCAGCAGCCAAGGGACTAGCGGGGGACGTTTT. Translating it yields CASSQGTSGGRF.

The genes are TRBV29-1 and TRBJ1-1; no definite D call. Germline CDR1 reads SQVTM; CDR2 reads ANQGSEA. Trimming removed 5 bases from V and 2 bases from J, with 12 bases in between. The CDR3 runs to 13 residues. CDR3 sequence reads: CSVRIALNTEAFF. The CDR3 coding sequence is TGCAGCGTTCGAATCGCTCTAAACACTGAAGCTTTCTTT. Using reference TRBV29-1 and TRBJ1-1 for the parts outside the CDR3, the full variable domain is SAVISQKPSRDICQRGTSLTIQCQVDSQVTMMFWYRQQPGQSLTLIATANQGSEATYESGFVIDKFPISRPNLTFSTLTVSNMSPEDSSIYLCSVRIALNTEAFFGQGTRLTVV.

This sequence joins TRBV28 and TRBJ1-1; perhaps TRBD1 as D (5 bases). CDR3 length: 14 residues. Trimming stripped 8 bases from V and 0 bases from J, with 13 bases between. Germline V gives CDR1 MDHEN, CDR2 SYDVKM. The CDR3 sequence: CASCHRRMNTEAFF. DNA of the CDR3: TGTGCCAGCTGTCACAGGCGCATGAACACTGAAGCTTTCTTT.

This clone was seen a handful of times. The CDR3 DNA is TGTGCCAGCAGCTTAGACCGGGGCAATGAGCAGTTCTTC. It translates to CASSLDRGNEQFF. This chain links TRBV7-3 with TRBJ2-1; D might be TRBD2 (5 bases). CDR3 length: 13 amino acids. The V gene lost 2 bases and the J gene lost 6 bases, with 8 bases spanning the gap. Per the germline V gene, CDR1 is SGHTA and CDR2 is FQGTGA.

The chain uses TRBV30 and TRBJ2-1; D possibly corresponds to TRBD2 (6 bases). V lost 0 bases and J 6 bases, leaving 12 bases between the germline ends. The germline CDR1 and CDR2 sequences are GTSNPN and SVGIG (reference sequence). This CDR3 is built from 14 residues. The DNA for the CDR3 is TGTGCCTGGAGTGTATATCCAGCGGGCAATGAGCAGTTCTTC. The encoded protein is CAWSVYPAGNEQFF.

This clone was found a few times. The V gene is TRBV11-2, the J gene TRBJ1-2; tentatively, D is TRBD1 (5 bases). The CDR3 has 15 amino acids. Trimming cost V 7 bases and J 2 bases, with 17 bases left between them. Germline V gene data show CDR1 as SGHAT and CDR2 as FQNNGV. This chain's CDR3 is CASNSDRYKNYGYTF. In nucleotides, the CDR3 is TGTGCCAGCAATTCCGACAGATATAAGAACTATGGCTACACCTTC.

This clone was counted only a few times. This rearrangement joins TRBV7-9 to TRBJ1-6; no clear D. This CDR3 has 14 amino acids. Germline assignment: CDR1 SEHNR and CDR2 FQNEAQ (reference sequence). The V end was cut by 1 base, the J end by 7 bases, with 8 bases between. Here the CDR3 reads CASSLGYTNSPLHF. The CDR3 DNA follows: TGTGCCAGCAGCTTAGGATACACCAATTCACCCCTCCACTTT.

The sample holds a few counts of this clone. The CDR3 DNA follows: TGTGCCAGCTCACGGGGACTAACCGGGGAGCTGTTTTTT. Its translation: CASSRGLTGELFF. This chain joins TRBV18 and TRBJ2-2, with 7 bases aligning to TRBD2. There are 13 residues in the CDR3. Germline CDR1 and CDR2: KGHSH and LQKENI. The junction had 1 base not matched to a gene; V was cut back by 4 bases and J by 5 bases.

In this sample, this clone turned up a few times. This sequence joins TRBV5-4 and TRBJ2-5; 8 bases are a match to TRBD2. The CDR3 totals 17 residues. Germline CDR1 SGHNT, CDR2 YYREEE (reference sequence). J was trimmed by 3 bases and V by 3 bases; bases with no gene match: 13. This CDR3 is CASSSGGQGIGKETQYF. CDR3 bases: TGTGCCAGCAGCTCGGGGGGGCAGGGAATTGGGAAAGAGACCCAGTACTTC.